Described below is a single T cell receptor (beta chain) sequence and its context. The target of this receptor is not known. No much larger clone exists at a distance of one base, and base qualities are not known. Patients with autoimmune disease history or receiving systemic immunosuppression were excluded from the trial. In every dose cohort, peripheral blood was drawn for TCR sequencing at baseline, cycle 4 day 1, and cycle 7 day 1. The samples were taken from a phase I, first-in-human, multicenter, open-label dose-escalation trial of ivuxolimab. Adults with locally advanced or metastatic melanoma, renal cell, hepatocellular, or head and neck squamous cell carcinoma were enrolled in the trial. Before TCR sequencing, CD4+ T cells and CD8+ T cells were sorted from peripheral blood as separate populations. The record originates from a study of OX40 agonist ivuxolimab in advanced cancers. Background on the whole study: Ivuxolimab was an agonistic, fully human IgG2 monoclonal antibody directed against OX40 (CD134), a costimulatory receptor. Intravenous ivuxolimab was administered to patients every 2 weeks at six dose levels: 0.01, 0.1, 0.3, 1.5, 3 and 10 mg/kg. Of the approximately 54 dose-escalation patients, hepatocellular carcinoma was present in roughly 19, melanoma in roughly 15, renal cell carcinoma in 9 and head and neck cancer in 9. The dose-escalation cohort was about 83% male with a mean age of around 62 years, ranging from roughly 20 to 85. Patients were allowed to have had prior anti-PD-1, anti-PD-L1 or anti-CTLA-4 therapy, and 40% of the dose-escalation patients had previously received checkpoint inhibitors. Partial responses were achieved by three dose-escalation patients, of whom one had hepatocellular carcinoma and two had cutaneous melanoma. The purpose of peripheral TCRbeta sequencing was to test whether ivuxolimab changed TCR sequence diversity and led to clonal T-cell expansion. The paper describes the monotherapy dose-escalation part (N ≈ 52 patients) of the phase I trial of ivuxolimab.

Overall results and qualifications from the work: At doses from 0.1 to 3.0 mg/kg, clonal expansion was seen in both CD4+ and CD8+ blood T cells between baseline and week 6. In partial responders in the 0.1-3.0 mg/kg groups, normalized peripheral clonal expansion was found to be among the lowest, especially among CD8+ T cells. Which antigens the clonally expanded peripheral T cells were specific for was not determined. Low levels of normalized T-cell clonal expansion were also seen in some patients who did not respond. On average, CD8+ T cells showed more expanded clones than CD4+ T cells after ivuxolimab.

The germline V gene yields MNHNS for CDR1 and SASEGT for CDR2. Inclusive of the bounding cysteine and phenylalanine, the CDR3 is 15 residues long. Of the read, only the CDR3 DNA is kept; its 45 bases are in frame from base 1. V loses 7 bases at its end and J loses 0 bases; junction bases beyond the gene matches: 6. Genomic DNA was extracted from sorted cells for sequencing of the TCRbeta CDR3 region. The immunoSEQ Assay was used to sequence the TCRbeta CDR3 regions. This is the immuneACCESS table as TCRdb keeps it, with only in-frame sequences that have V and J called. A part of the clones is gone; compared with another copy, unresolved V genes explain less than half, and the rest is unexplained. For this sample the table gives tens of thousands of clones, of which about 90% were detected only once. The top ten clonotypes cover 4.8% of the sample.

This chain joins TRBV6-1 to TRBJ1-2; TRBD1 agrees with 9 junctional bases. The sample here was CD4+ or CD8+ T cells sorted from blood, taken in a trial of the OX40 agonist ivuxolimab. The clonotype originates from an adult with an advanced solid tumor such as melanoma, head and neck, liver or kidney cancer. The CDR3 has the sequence CASNGWTGANYGYTF. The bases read TGTGCCAGCAACGGCTGGACAGGGGCTAACTATGGCTACACCTTC.